The source of this TCR beta chain is a study of blood T cell repertoires in COVID-19. The CDR3 runs 13 residues. CDR1 is LGHDT and CDR2 is YNNKEL in the germline V gene (reference sequence). V was pared by 4 bases and J by 1 base, with 7 bases between. The data were produced by immunoSEQ multiplex PCR, yet TCRdb's version contains in-frame clones alone and is incomplete. The sample holds 200,000 to 250,000 clones, around 88% seen once. Specimen: peripheral blood. This chain connects TRBV3-1 (or the pseudogene TRBV3-2) to TRBJ1-2; maybe TRBD1 (5 bases). The clonotype comes from a man older than 75 with acute or convalescent COVID-19. DNA for the CDR3: TGTGCCAGCAGCCCTGACAGTAACTATGGCTACACCTTC. The encoded protein is CASSPDSNYGYTF.